This passage covers 5 T cell receptor beta chains from one sample sequenced in a study of beta chain features in type 1 diabetes (dated by TCRdb to 2016 to 2019). Study-level results and caveats: In all four CD4+ subsets, TCRB CDR3 length was moderately but significantly shorter in type 1 diabetes patients.

Libraries were built with the immunoSEQ multiplex PCR assay. The High Capacity cDNA Reverse Transcription Kit was used to reverse transcribe all of the isolated RNA, meaning that expressed TCRB transcripts were what got sequenced. Not all clones reach the TCRdb copy of this immuneACCESS table, which keeps in-frame sequences only. Checked studies attribute under half of the gap to unresolved V genes and leave the rest unexplained. The sample table contains about 700,000 clones; only one count was recorded for around an eighth of them. The top ten hold approximately 0.02% of the sample. These receptors have no identified antigens. The material sequenced was naive CD4+ T cells from blood. The sample's cell subset or site label is to be understood as: true naive CD4+ T cells. The source of these receptors is a man aged 18 to 35 with type 1 diabetes.

This clone was seen more than once but under ten times. The genes are TRBV29-1 and TRBJ2-1, with TRBD2 matching over 13 bases. This CDR3 has 18 residues. Germline lookup yields CDR1 SQVTM and CDR2 ANQGSEA. J was trimmed by 2 bases and V by 3 bases; bases with no gene match: 10. CDR3 in amino acids: CSVDGTPGLAGPYNEQFF. The CDR3, as DNA: TGCAGCGTTGATGGGACACCGGGACTAGCGGGGCCCTACAATGAGCAGTTCTTC.

This clone has only a few counts. The chain combines TRBV6-5 with TRBJ1-1; D ambiguous. This CDR3 has 14 amino acids. Trimming removed 6 bases at V and 1 base at J, with 12 bases between. In germline, CDR1 is MNHEY, CDR2 SVGAGI. This chain's CDR3 is CASRPRHRNTEAFF. CDR3 DNA: TGTGCCAGCAGGCCACGACACAGGAACACTGAAGCTTTCTTT.

The chain uses TRBV29-1 and TRBJ1-2; 9 bases are shared with TRBD1. The germline CDR1 and CDR2 sequences are SQVTM and ANQGSEA. This CDR3 is built from 13 residues. V trimming: 7 bases; J trimming: 8 bases; junction bases outside the gene matches: 11. The CDR3 DNA sequence: TGCAGCGCTGATCGGGACAGGGTAGGCGGCTACACCTTC. Translated, it gives CSADRDRVGGYTF. Using reference TRBV29-1 and TRBJ1-2 for the parts outside the CDR3, the full variable domain is SAVISQKPSRDICQRGTSLTIQCQVDSQVTMMFWYRQQPGQSLTLIATANQGSEATYESGFVIDKFPISRPNLTFSTLTVSNMSPEDSSIYLCSADRDRVGGYTFGSGTRLTVV.

This clone was recorded a few times. The rearrangement links TRBV7-9 to TRBJ1-1, with 7 bases identical to TRBD1. J gave up 3 bases and V 1 base, and 2 bases lay outside the gene matches. The CDR3 runs to 14 residues. Per germline, CDR1 SEHNR and CDR2 FQNEAQ (reference sequence). Written as DNA, the CDR3 is TGTGCCAGCAGCTTAGAGGGGGCCTACACTGAAGCTTTCTTT. It translates to CASSLEGAYTEAFF.

This rearrangement joins TRBV7-9 to TRBJ2-2; D remains unclear. Germline V gene data show CDR1 as SEHNR and CDR2 as FQNEAQ (reference sequence). CDR3 length: 15 amino acids. The V and J ends lost 2 bases and 3 bases respectively, with 10 bases between them. The DNA of the CDR3 is TGTGCCAGCAGCTTAAGCCAGTGGTACACCGGGGAGCTGTTTTTT. Translated, it gives CASSLSQWYTGELFF. Supplemented by reference TRBV7-9 and TRBJ2-2, the full variable domain reads DTGVSQNPRHKITKRGQNVTFRCDPISEHNRLYWYRQTLGQGPEFLTYFQNEAQLEKSRLLSDRFSAERPKGSFSTLEIQRTEQGDSAMYLCASSLSQWYTGELFFGEGSRLTVL.